The source of this T cell receptor beta chain is a study of blood T cell repertoires in COVID-19. This clone was seen just once. How the authors handled the data: It was from reference gene primer amplification that nucleated cell counts were estimated. Only in-frame clones appear in the TCRdb table, and some are missing; sequencing was by immunoSEQ multiplex PCR. V and J calls and clone size are those listed in that table; D and trimming were worked out from the DNA. This sample carries more than 250,000 clones, approximately 86% of them seen once, and the ten largest clones take around 2.1%. CDR1 is MNHEY and CDR2 is SVGEGT in the germline V gene. The CDR3 covers 12 residues. Trimming shortened V by 4 bases and J by 4 bases, and 5 bases separated the two germline ends.

Sequenced input: peripheral blood. This receptor was taken from a woman in her 30s who had recovered from COVID-19. The V call is TRBV6-2 or TRBV6-3, the J call TRBJ1-5; D unresolved. CDR3 amino acids: CASSFSNQPQHF. CDR3 DNA sequence: TGTGCCAGCAGTTTCAGTAATCAGCCCCAGCATTTT.